This T cell receptor beta chain was observed in a study of cytotoxic CD8 clonotypes in ibrutinib-treated CLL. About the research overall: Response specimens were obtained following a median treatment duration of 12 months, with a range of 6 to 36.

The table came from immunoSEQ multiplex PCR; TCRdb's copy has only in-frame clones and leaves some out. In the table there are about 49,000 clones, more than 45% of which are singletons. In its sample, this clone was seen a few times. The V gene's germline CDR1 is MNHNS and CDR2 SASEGT. The CDR3 extends over 13 amino acids. Between the trimmed V and J ends, which lost 6 bases and 5 bases, there was a span of 13 bases. The source was PBMCs, collected after 12 months of ibrutinib treatment. This sequence was found in a human donor with chronic lymphocytic leukemia. The rearrangement uses TRBV6-1 and TRBJ1-1, with D perhaps TRBD1 (6 bases). The CDR3 loop reads CASSDQGGTEAFF. The DNA for the CDR3 is TGTGCCAGCAGCGACCAAGGGGGGACTGAAGCTTTCTTT.